Listed below are T cell receptor beta chains from one sample, sequenced in a study of shared clonotypes between healthy human individuals. TCRdb's table, derived via immunoSEQ multiplex PCR, lists solely in-frame clones and lacks some. The table records some 1.5 million clones, roughly 96% of them present only once. The sequenced material came from naive CD4+ T cells sorted from blood. These receptors were collected from a man aged 25-40 years in good health. CDR3s include the opening cysteine and the closing phenylalanine or tryptophan. The D gene is left open where the match is weak. The size field is filled for only some rows; it gives once, few, many or a size class.

cdr3_aa: CASSLNLFGDKNKYNEQFF; cdr3_nt: TGTGCCAGCAGCTTAAACTTATTCGGGGACAAAAATAAATACAATGAGCAGTTCTTC; clone_size: -; d_call: -; v_call: TRBV11-2; j_call: TRBJ2-1
cdr3_aa: CASREDGWTETQYF; cdr3_nt: TGCGCCAGCCGGGAGGATGGATGGACGGAGACCCAGTACTTC; clone_size: once; d_call: TRBD2; v_call: TRBV5-1; j_call: TRBJ2-5
cdr3_aa: CASSQLAGITYNEQFF; cdr3_nt: TGTGCCAGTAGTCAACTAGCGGGAATCACCTACAATGAGCAGTTCTTC; clone_size: -; d_call: TRBD2; v_call: TRBV19; j_call: TRBJ2-1
cdr3_aa: CASSYQVRTGELFF; cdr3_nt: TGTGCCAGCAGTTACCAGGTTCGCACCGGGGAGCTGTTTTTT; clone_size: once; d_call: -; v_call: TRBV6-5; j_call: TRBJ2-2
cdr3_aa: CASSRTGFTGELFF; cdr3_nt: TGTGCCAGCAGCCGCACAGGGTTCACCGGGGAGCTGTTTTTT; clone_size: -; d_call: -; v_call: TRBV27; j_call: TRBJ2-2
cdr3_aa: CASSDQTGGFGETQYF; cdr3_nt: TGTGCCAGCAGTGACCAGACAGGGGGCTTTGGGGAGACCCAGTACTTC; clone_size: -; d_call: TRBD1; v_call: TRBV9; j_call: TRBJ2-5
cdr3_aa: CSVGAVDGYGYTF; cdr3_nt: TGCAGCGTTGGAGCAGTGGATGGGTATGGCTACACCTTC; clone_size: -; d_call: -; v_call: TRBV29-1; j_call: TRBJ1-2
cdr3_aa: CASSSRQDEETQYF; cdr3_nt: TGTGCCAGCAGTTCCCGACAGGACGAAGAGACCCAGTACTTC; clone_size: -; d_call: -; v_call: TRBV27; j_call: TRBJ2-5
cdr3_aa: CASSSGLAGGSEQYF; cdr3_nt: TGTGCCAGCAGTTCCGGACTAGCGGGAGGAAGCGAGCAGTACTTC; clone_size: -; d_call: TRBD2; v_call: TRBV11-2; j_call: TRBJ2-7
cdr3_aa: CASSLGGTNEKLFF; cdr3_nt: TGTGCCAGCAGCTTAGGGGGCACTAATGAAAAACTGTTTTTT; clone_size: -; d_call: TRBD1; v_call: TRBV5-4; j_call: TRBJ1-4
cdr3_aa: CVSSVAGQARYTEAFF; cdr3_nt: TGTGTCAGCAGCGTAGCTGGGCAGGCTCGGTACACTGAAGCTTTCTTT; clone_size: once; d_call: -; v_call: TRBV9; j_call: TRBJ1-1
cdr3_aa: CASSFLGWNYGYTF; cdr3_nt: TGTGCCAGCAGTTTCCTAGGGTGGAACTATGGCTACACCTTC; clone_size: -; d_call: -; v_call: TRBV28; j_call: TRBJ1-2
cdr3_aa: CASTYLVAESPYEQYF; cdr3_nt: TGCGCCAGCACCTACCTTGTGGCTGAGAGCCCCTACGAGCAGTACTTC; clone_size: -; d_call: -; v_call: TRBV5-1; j_call: TRBJ2-7
cdr3_aa: CASRSGTSGMWETQYF; cdr3_nt: TGTGCCAGCAGATCCGGGACTAGCGGGATGTGGGAGACCCAGTACTTC; clone_size: -; d_call: TRBD2; v_call: TRBV28; j_call: TRBJ2-5